These T cell receptor beta chains were read from a single sample in a study of neurological immune-mediated disorders. TCRdb re-analysed the 5' RACE reads in MiXCR, keeping a single row per CDR3 protein. The table has 25,000 to 35,000 distinct CDR3 sequences, roughly 14% seen once; the top ten hold 4% to 5.5%. Sequencing was carried out using CD4+ T cells from blood. The source is a female donor with HTLV-1-associated myelopathy (HAM/TSP). Each CDR3 is given with its conserved first and last residue. A D gene is named only where the DNA matches it firmly. Where a row states a size, it is once, few, many or the class of an expanded clone; other rows omit it.

j_call v_call d_call clone_size cdr3_aa cdr3_nt
TRBJ2-7 TRBV6-1 TRBD1 many CASRYRGPSSYEQYF TGTGCCAGCAGGTACAGGGGTCCGAGCTCCTACGAGCAGTACTTC
TRBJ2-7 TRBV20-1 . . CSAAYGGQQYF TGCAGTGCTGCCTATGGTGGACAGCAGTACTTC
TRBJ2-1 TRBV10-3 TRBD2 many CANGLAGVNEQFF TGTGCCAACGGACTAGCGGGAGTCAATGAGCAGTTCTTC
TRBJ2-6 TRBV6-6 TRBD1 many CASRYGQGSSGANVLTF TGTGCCAGCAGATACGGACAGGGGAGCTCTGGGGCCAACGTCCTGACTTTC
TRBJ2-5 TRBV4-3 . many CASSQGSGQVTQYF TGCGCCAGCAGCCAAGGTTCAGGGCAGGTGACCCAGTACTTC
TRBJ2-2 TRBV20-1 TRBD2 many CSARPAGLAGGSRELFF TGCAGTGCTCGCCCAGCCGGGCTAGCGGGGGGTTCCCGGGAGCTGTTTTTT
TRBJ1-3 TRBV6-5 TRBD1 many CASSQGANSGNTIYF TGTGCCAGCAGCCAGGGGGCCAACTCTGGAAACACCATATATTTT
TRBJ2-1 TRBV30 TRBD2 . CAWRPGLVGNEQFF TGTGCCTGGAGACCGGGACTAGTCGGCAATGAGCAGTTCTTC
TRBJ2-1 TRBV20-1 TRBD2 many CSARNLAGGPNEQFF TGCAGTGCTAGAAATCTAGCGGGGGGGCCCAATGAGCAGTTCTTC
TRBJ1-6 TRBV6-5 . many CASRRDNSYNSPLHF TGTGCCAGCAGGCGAGACAACTCCTATAATTCACCCCTCCACTTT
TRBJ2-5 TRBV20-1 . many CSARDQTSFGTQYF TGCAGTGCTAGAGACCAGACTAGTTTCGGGACCCAGTACTTC
TRBJ2-3 TRBV20-1 . many CSARPVRSTDTQYF TGCAGTGCTCGTCCTGTGAGGAGCACAGATACGCAGTATTTT
TRBJ2-1 TRBV28 TRBD1 . CASSSWTGHQFF TGTGCCAGCAGTTCTTGGACAGGTCATCAGTTCTTC
TRBJ2-3 TRBV5-1 . many CASSLRDLDTDTQYF TGCGCCAGCAGCTTGAGGGACCTTGATACAGATACGCAGTATTTT
TRBJ2-2 TRBV10-3 . many CAISESGVISGELFF TGTGCCATCAGTGAGTCCGGAGTTATCTCCGGGGAGCTGTTTTTT
TRBJ1-2 TRBV5-4 . many CASSSGGASYYGYTF TGTGCCAGCAGCTCGGGGGGGGCCTCCTACTATGGCTACACCTTC
TRBJ2-1 TRBV28 TRBD1 many CASAKRGQGYNEQFF TGTGCCAGCGCTAAGCGGGGACAGGGATACAATGAGCAGTTCTTC
TRBJ2-7 TRBV6-5 . many CASSYWVGNEQYF TGTGCCAGCAGTTACTGGGTGGGTAACGAGCAGTACTTC
TRBJ2-2 TRBV7-2 . many CASSLIWGSNTGELFF TGTGCCAGCAGCTTAATTTGGGGGAGCAACACCGGGGAGCTGTTTTTT
TRBJ2-4 TRBV6-1 . many CASSERRVTKNIQYF TGTGCCAGCAGTGAAAGGAGAGTAACCAAAAACATTCAGTACTTC
TRBJ2-1 TRBV20-1 TRBD2 many CSARHPAGGYNEQFF TGCAGTGCTAGACACCCTGCGGGAGGGTACAATGAGCAGTTCTTC
TRBJ1-1 TRBV6-1 . . CASSDNLAGTGEAFF TGTGCCAGCAGTGATAACCTCGCAGGCACTGGTGAAGCTTTCTTT
TRBJ2-5 TRBV29-1 . many CSPTGPTMGETQYF TGCAGTCCGACAGGACCAACTATGGGAGAGACCCAGTACTTC
TRBJ1-2 TRBV7-2 . many CASSLLEYGYTF TGTGCCAGCAGTCTCCTCGAGTATGGCTACACCTTC
TRBJ2-6 TRBV5-1 . many CASSLDSGSSGANVLTF TGCGCCAGCAGCTTGGATAGTGGAAGCTCTGGGGCCAACGTCCTGACTTTC
TRBJ2-2 TRBV12-5 TRBD1 many CASGRQGAITEELFF TGTGCTAGTGGCCGACAGGGGGCGATCACCGAGGAGCTGTTTTTT
TRBJ1-1 TRBV28 . many CASSLWEGWTEAFF TGTGCCAGCAGTTTATGGGAGGGCTGGACTGAAGCTTTCTTT
TRBJ2-1 TRBV20-1 TRBD2 many CSAPGLAEGGNEQFF TGCAGTGCTCCGGGACTAGCGGAGGGGGGCAATGAGCAGTTCTTC
TRBJ1-3 TRBV18 . many CASPRGGGAGNTIYF TGTGCCAGCCCGCGAGGCGGGGGGGCTGGAAACACCATATATTTT
TRBJ1-2 TRBV29-1 . many CSVSPEYGYTF TGCAGCGTTAGCCCAGAATATGGCTACACCTTC
TRBJ2-1 TRBV29-1 . few CSVEGTALLEQFF TGCAGCGTTGAAGGGACGGCGCTACTCGAGCAGTTCTTC
TRBJ1-4 TRBV5-1 TRBD1 many CASSFGTGGRLGEKLFF TGCGCCAGCAGCTTCGGGACAGGGGGCCGGCTTGGTGAAAAACTGTTTTTT
TRBJ1-1 TRBV5-1 TRBD1 many CASSLWTGNTEAFF TGCGCCAGCAGCTTATGGACAGGGAACACTGAAGCTTTCTTT
TRBJ2-1 TRBV20-1 TRBD1 many CSARGQLSYNEQFF TGCAGTGCTAGGGGACAGCTTTCCTACAATGAGCAGTTCTTC
TRBJ1-2 TRBV25-1 . . CANRTGTRGLGYTF TGTGCCAACAGGACCGGGACCCGGGGGCTTGGCTACACCTTC
TRBJ1-1 TRBV5-1 . many CASSLTGKVPNTEAFF TGCGCCAGCAGCTTGACAGGGAAAGTACCGAACACTGAAGCTTTCTTT
TRBJ2-1 TRBV12-3/TRBV12-4 . many CASSSGASVDYNEQFF TGTGCCAGCAGTTCTGGTGCTTCGGTTGATTACAATGAGCAGTTCTTC
TRBJ2-7 TRBV6-5 . many CASRRGSRDEQYF TGTGCCAGCAGACGAGGGAGCCGGGACGAGCAGTACTTC
TRBJ2-2 TRBV28 . . CASSPPSPVGTEELFF TGTGCCAGCAGTCCCCCCTCACCCGTAGGCACAGAGGAGCTGTTTTTT
TRBJ2-5 TRBV5-1 . many CASSLAGELGRTQYF TGCGCCAGCAGCTTAGCCGGGGAACTTGGGAGAACCCAGTACTTC
TRBJ2-7 TRBV5-1 . many CASSLEVTGRDYEQYF TGCGCCAGCAGCTTGGAAGTGACAGGGAGGGACTACGAGCAGTACTTC
TRBJ2-7 TRBV7-9 . . CASSFYICSASSSGRTYEQYF .
TRBJ2-5 TRBV3-1 TRBD2 many CASSQYTPSGGFVETQYF TGTGCCAGCAGCCAATATACCCCTAGCGGGGGGTTCGTTGAGACCCAGTACTTC
TRBJ2-1 TRBV20-1 TRBD2 many CSAPGLAGGLDNEQFF TGCAGTGCTCCGGGACTAGCGGGAGGGCTGGACAATGAGCAGTTCTTC
TRBJ2-3 TRBV20-1 TRBD2 many CSVILGLAEYTDTQYF TGCAGTGTTATACTCGGACTAGCGGAATACACAGATACGCAGTATTTT
TRBJ2-1 TRBV7-6 TRBD2 many CASSSLLAGGGLNEQFF TGTGCCAGCAGCTCATTACTAGCGGGAGGAGGGTTAAATGAGCAGTTCTTC
TRBJ1-5 TRBV20-1 . many CSASSRVGQPQHF TGCAGTGCTAGTTCCAGGGTAGGTCAGCCCCAGCATTTT
TRBJ1-4 TRBV6-5 . . CASSHSSRQFGEKLFF TGTGCCAGCAGTCACTCTTCTAGACAGTTCGGTGAAAAACTGTTTTTT
TRBJ2-7 TRBV20-1 . . CSANKRGYEQYF TGCAGTGCTAACAAGAGGGGCTACGAGCAGTACTTC
TRBJ2-3 TRBV7-6 TRBD1 . CASSRLGGQGAGTDTQYF TGTGCCAGCAGCCGTCTGGGCGGACAGGGGGCGGGAACAGATACGCAGTATTTT
TRBJ2-3 TRBV20-1 . . CSARRAGTDTQYF TGCAGTGCTAGGAGGGCCGGGACAGATACGCAGTATTTT
TRBJ2-7 TRBV7-2 . . CASSFVGTPPYEQYF TGTGCCAGCAGCTTCGTCGGGACACCACCCTACGAGCAGTACTTC